Presented here are 5 T cell receptor beta chains from one specimen sequenced in a study of blood T cell repertoires in COVID-19. Here immunoSEQ multiplex PCR was the method, and the copy in TCRdb shows in-frame clones only, minus some. The table shows about 48,000 clones, with approximately 80% occurring only once. Sequencing was carried out using peripheral blood. All receptors come from a human donor with active or convalescent COVID-19. The donor label of this sample is uncertain.

The chain joins TRBV11-1 to TRBJ2-7, with 9 positions matching TRBD1. V dropped 6 bases and J dropped 5; count of bases not matched to a gene: 8. The germline gives CDR1 SGHAT, CDR2 FQDESV (reference sequence). There are 14 residues in the CDR3. The CDR3 here is CASRKGQGDNEQYF. For the CDR3, the DNA is TGTGCCAGCAGGAAGGGACAGGGAGACAACGAGCAGTACTTC.

This clone has a single count. The chain uses TRBV11-1 and TRBJ1-5; the D is unclear. Germline V gives CDR1 SGHAT, CDR2 FQDESV (reference sequence). This CDR3 comprises 13 residues. Trimming stripped 5 bases from V and 5 bases from J, with 10 bases between. The CDR3 is CASSRDKYQPQHF. The CDR3 DNA reads TGTGCCAGCAGCCGCGACAAATATCAGCCCCAGCATTTT.

In this sample, this clone turned up a few times. The rearrangement uses TRBV7-9 and TRBJ2-6, with D possibly being TRBD1 (5 bases). CDR1 is SEHNR and CDR2 is FQNEAQ in the germline V gene (reference sequence). CDR3 length equals 15 residues. The germline V and J ends were trimmed by 3 bases and 4 bases, with 10 bases remaining between them. This CDR3 is CASSFQGSGANVLTF. As DNA, the CDR3 is TGTGCCAGCAGCTTCCAGGGATCCGGGGCCAACGTCCTGACTTTC.

The chain joins TRBV11-2 to TRBJ1-2; a weak D match, TRBD1 (6 bases). Germline V gene lookup returns CDR1 SGHAT and CDR2 FQNNGV. Trimming left V 4 bases short and J 2 bases short, with 14 bases between. The length of the CDR3 is 15 residues. The CDR3 region has the DNA TGTGCCAGCAGCTCGTTCCGGACAGCCAACTATGGCTACACCTTC. Translated: CASSSFRTANYGYTF.

V and J are TRBV21-1 and TRBJ2-7; the table calls TRBD2, which could not be checked here. TRBV21-1 is designated a pseudogene. CDR3 length: 14 amino acids. The CDR3 region is CASSSRGRPYEQYF. DNA for the CDR3: TGTGCCAGCAGCAGTAGAGGGCGACCCTACGAGCAGTACTTC.